A selection of T cell receptor beta chains follows, all from one sample in a study of shared T cell receptors in the human thymus. The table came from immunoSEQ multiplex PCR; TCRdb's copy has only in-frame clones and leaves some out. The table shows over 450,000 clones, with approximately 80% occurring only once. This sample was shared with a second study, whose subject was human thymus T cells.

Material for sequencing was thymocytes. Source of these receptors: a boy in the first two years of life with a congenital heart defect. The conserved cysteine and the conserved F or W are not part of the CDR3 here. Some rows mark clone size as missing; the rest say once, few, many or name a class of expanded clone.

CDR3aa: ASSIRDSQETQY; j_gene: TRBJ2-5; abundance: -; v_gene: TRBV4-1
CDR3aa: ASSQYDRDKQY; j_gene: TRBJ2-7; abundance: -; v_gene: TRBV4-2
CDR3aa: ASRPSAGGYNEQF; j_gene: TRBJ2-1; abundance: -; v_gene: TRBV6-5
CDR3aa: ASSSWRGANLMGKLF; j_gene: TRBJ1-4; abundance: -; v_gene: TRBV5-5
CDR3aa: ASSPGSHGYEQY; j_gene: TRBJ2-7; abundance: -; v_gene: TRBV7-9
CDR3aa: ASSLYAGNTIY; j_gene: TRBJ1-3; abundance: -; v_gene: TRBV11-3
CDR3aa: ASSQDSRASSYYNEQF; j_gene: TRBJ2-1; abundance: -; v_gene: TRBV4-3
CDR3aa: AWSQPGPPS; j_gene: TRBJ2-7; abundance: -; v_gene: TRBV30
CDR3aa: ASSLPLGRKQETQY; j_gene: TRBJ2-5; abundance: -; v_gene: TRBV11-2
CDR3aa: ASSEVEEGAYEQY; j_gene: TRBJ2-7; abundance: -; v_gene: TRBV6-1
CDR3aa: ASSLESGTGVEKLF; j_gene: TRBJ1-4; abundance: -; v_gene: TRBV7-9
CDR3aa: ASSPGGRGASGANVLT; j_gene: TRBJ2-6; abundance: once; v_gene: TRBV27
CDR3aa: AISVGGGSNQPQH; j_gene: TRBJ1-5; abundance: -; v_gene: TRBV10-3
CDR3aa: ASSSSGTDSYEQY; j_gene: TRBJ2-7; abundance: -; v_gene: TRBV7-8
CDR3aa: ASSPTRGGDTEAF; j_gene: TRBJ1-1; abundance: -; v_gene: TRBV6-6
CDR3aa: ASSRRGNEQF; j_gene: TRBJ2-1; abundance: -; v_gene: TRBV6-6
CDR3aa: ATSRKVGGTEAF; j_gene: TRBJ1-1; abundance: -; v_gene: TRBV15
CDR3aa: ASSLWGDADTQY; j_gene: TRBJ2-3; abundance: -; v_gene: TRBV5-1
CDR3aa: ASSSSGRNRMEQF; j_gene: TRBJ2-1; abundance: -; v_gene: TRBV6-5
CDR3aa: ASSPLGSFEGELF; j_gene: TRBJ1-4; abundance: -; v_gene: TRBV7-9
CDR3aa: ASSPPGLVNEQF; j_gene: TRBJ2-1; abundance: -; v_gene: TRBV7-7
CDR3aa: ASSQALSTDTQY; j_gene: TRBJ2-3; abundance: -; v_gene: TRBV4-3
CDR3aa: ASSPPGVRGRDYEQY; j_gene: TRBJ2-7; abundance: -; v_gene: TRBV7-9
CDR3aa: ASMGRVVWQPQH; j_gene: TRBJ1-5; abundance: -; v_gene: TRBV19
CDR3aa: ASSHANPGQGSNTEAF; j_gene: TRBJ1-1; abundance: -; v_gene: TRBV4-3
CDR3aa: AWSVIGVAGRGSYEQY; j_gene: TRBJ2-7; abundance: -; v_gene: TRBV30
CDR3aa: ASSPGQASTDTQY; j_gene: TRBJ2-3; abundance: few; v_gene: TRBV7-6
CDR3aa: ASSVDGPGQGEETQY; j_gene: TRBJ2-5; abundance: -; v_gene: TRBV9
CDR3aa: ASSGQGNTEAF; j_gene: TRBJ1-1; abundance: -; v_gene: TRBV2
CDR3aa: ASSLGSRPNYGYT; j_gene: TRBJ1-2; abundance: -; v_gene: TRBV5-5
CDR3aa: ASSEGQRESYEQY; j_gene: TRBJ2-7; abundance: -; v_gene: TRBV2
CDR3aa: ASSFGSPRAGGTQETQY; j_gene: TRBJ2-5; abundance: -; v_gene: TRBV5-1
CDR3aa: ASSQDGRTSPNEQY; j_gene: TRBJ2-7; abundance: -; v_gene: TRBV4-2
CDR3aa: ASSPTGPTYEQY; j_gene: TRBJ2-7; abundance: -; v_gene: TRBV18
CDR3aa: ASSPGQGLYNEQF; j_gene: TRBJ2-1; abundance: -; v_gene: TRBV4-3
CDR3aa: ASSQVVSGTEAF; j_gene: TRBJ1-1; abundance: -; v_gene: TRBV14
CDR3aa: ASSLALSTGGEETQY; j_gene: TRBJ2-5; abundance: few; v_gene: TRBV7-8
CDR3aa: ASSQMRTGTEQF; j_gene: TRBJ2-1; abundance: -; v_gene: TRBV4-3
CDR3aa: ASSEWILGGPDTQY; j_gene: TRBJ2-3; abundance: -; v_gene: TRBV25-1